This T cell receptor (beta chain) was sequenced during a study of CD8+CD57+ T cells in acquired aplastic anemia. Study background: Each DNA sample taken from sorted CD4+ and CD8+ cells came to approximately 3.2 ug on average. CD4+ reads averaged around 9.9 million in healthy donors. Study-level points and caveats: CD8+ Simpson's diversity showed no significant patient-control difference.

V dropped 1 base and J dropped 0; count of bases not matched to a gene: 1. Germline CDR1 and CDR2: SGDLS and YYNGEE. The CDR3 spans 14 residues. Genomic DNA was employed as the template in profiling TCR beta VDJ and CDR3. TCRdb re-called the reads with MiXCR, one entry per CDR3 protein. The sample includes 86,000 or so distinct CDR3 sequences, under 50% of them seen just once. In its sample, this clonotype was seen many times. The antigen remains undetermined. The TCR comes from a human donor in good health, serving as a control. V and J are TRBV9 and TRBJ2-7, with 7 bases fitting TRBD2. The sequencing sample was made of sorted CD4+, CD8+, or CD8+CD57+ T cells (not recorded which) from PBMCs. The CDR3 spells CASSVSSGSYEQYF. The CDR3 DNA reads TGTGCCAGCAGCGTATCTAGCGGCTCCTACGAGCAGTACTTC.